This TCR beta chain was observed in a study of T-cell reconstitution after alpha-beta-depleted transplantation in children. Study-level points and caveats: There were reportedly several hundred expanded graft clones from which alpha-beta T cells came about two months after transplant.

On this clonotype: Its specificity is unknown.

The CDR3 loop spans 14 amino acids. Germline V CDR1 and CDR2: SGHTA, FQGNSA. Trimming stripped 7 bases from V and 5 bases from J, with 17 bases between. The authors prepared the TCRbeta library with unique molecular identifiers. Using its own MiXCR run on the PCR reads, TCRdb lists one record per CDR3 protein. Of fewer than 700,000 distinct CDR3 sequences listed, approximately 12% are singletons. Sample: PBMCs, mostly from graft donor cells, taken 360 days after TCRalphabeta/CD19-depleted stem cell transplant. The TCR sequence derives from a male patient younger than 18 who had a stem cell transplant for acute myeloid leukemia, so the T cells may come from the graft donor. V is TRBV7-2 and J is TRBJ2-5, with D possibly matching TRBD2 (6 bases). CDR3 residues: CASMTTRGRETQYF. The CDR3, as DNA: TGTGCCAGCATGACTACGCGGGGCCGGGAGACCCAGTACTTC.